This TCR beta chain was documented in a study of T cell responses to AZD1222 COVID-19 vaccine. Study findings and constraints: White British people made up most donors, females outnumbered males, and clonal diversity was possibly underestimated. Repertoires were sampled only after the peak T cell response. Baseline seropositivity characterized only six or seven AZD1222 recipients. Spike regions recognized by vaccine-associated CD4 TCRs spanned the protein, led by 160-218 and 743-854.

Sequencing used immunoSEQ multiplex PCR; TCRdb keeps in-frame clones, though not all of them. The repertoire consists of 150,000 to 180,000 clones, with 86% occurring once and the leading ten covering under 7%. As regards this clone: The antigen remains undetermined.

The CDR3 is 16 residues long. V was clipped by 6 bases and J by 5 bases; unmatched bases: 15. Germline CDR1 LGHNT, CDR2 FRNRAP. The rearrangement links TRBV12-5 to TRBJ1-2, with TRBD1 matching over 7 bases. Material: peripheral blood, obtained on day 0 of MenACWY control vaccination. This TCR was recovered from an adult in good health. The CDR3 sequence is CASGPDREPPGYGYTF. The CDR3 nucleotides are TGTGCTAGTGGCCCCGACAGGGAGCCCCCGGGGTATGGCTACACCTTC.